Listed here are 3 T cell receptor beta chains from one sample, sequenced in a study of CD8+CD57+ T cells in acquired aplastic anemia. Genomic DNA, serving as template, underwent TCR beta VDJ and CDR3 profiling. TCRdb independently ran MiXCR on the reads; one entry per CDR3 protein. The top ten hold more than 2.5% of the sample, which has 120,000 or so distinct CDR3 sequences, over 30% seen once. Before being chosen for sequencing, patients had shown CD8+CD57+ cell expansion by flow cytometry. Sequencing input: sorted CD4+, CD8+, or CD8+CD57+ T cells (not recorded which) from PBMCs. These receptors were taken from a human donor with aplastic anemia.

About this clonotype itself: Since the CDR3 does not end with the conserved phenylalanine or tryptophan, this likely comes from a read error. No DNA is shown, since the ends of the CDR3 on it are uncertain; the CDR3 is the one TCRdb lists. The chain employs TRBV10-3 and TRBJ2-7; TRBD2, the table's D call, was not compared with the DNA. Counting both end residues, the CDR3 totals 10 amino acids. CDR1 and CDR2 (germline): ENHRY, SYGVKD. The CDR3 sequence is CAISESTRAG.

This clonotype was counted only a few times. This clone may be a read error of a much larger clone one base away. The rearrangement uses TRBV7-8 and TRBJ2-1, with TRBD1 identical over 9 bases. Germline trimming cut 5 bases from V and 9 bases from J; bases unmatched to any gene: 14. Germline V CDR1 and CDR2: SGHVS, FQNEAQ. The CDR3 length is 16 residues. Here the CDR3 DNA reads TGTGCCAGCAGCCTTATACCGGGACAGGGCTTGAGTGAGCAGTTCTTC. Its protein is CASSLIPGQGLSEQFF.

This clonotype was found many times. This rearrangement joins TRBV4-2 to TRBJ1-1, with TRBD1 matching 8 bases. The germline CDR1 and CDR2 sequences are LGHNA and YNFKEQ. The CDR3 extends over 14 amino acids. Unmatched junction bases numbered 0, after V lost 0 bases and J lost 3 bases. The CDR3 nucleotides read TGTGCCAGCAGCCAAGACAGGGGGCACACTGAAGCTTTCTTT. Amino acid sequence: CASSQDRGHTEAFF.